This entry is about one TCR beta chain. Its antigen is unknown. Per-base quality was not reported, and no clone a single base away is much larger than it. The CDR3 regions of human TCRbeta chains were subjected to immunosequencing. Under the source paper's analysis protocol: Repertoire TCRs were matched against a reference library of SARS-CoV-2-specific TCRs generated with the MIRA antigen-specificity platform. Breadth was defined as the fraction of unique TCRs that were SARS-CoV-2-associated, and depth was defined as the fraction of total T cells that were SARS-CoV-2-associated. Each spike-specific TCR was assigned to its reactive spike region and to a CD4 or CD8 class using the MIRA data. Log10-transformed breadth and depth values were compared by one-way ANOVA with Sidak's multiple comparisons tests. The immuneACCESS repertoire file appears here via TCRdb, limited to in-frame rearrangements. These files lack a portion of the clones; in checked studies, under half of the deficit traces to unresolved V genes, and the cause of the others is not known. V, J and clone size are those of that table, while D and trimming were read from the DNA. This sample gives about 130,000 clones in total; approximately 84% of them show up just once. Clones ranked in the top ten supply around 24% of the sample.

What this sample's time point label stands for: baseline before first vaccination. Samples from vaccinated people were obtained from the UK trials COV001 and COV002, which included a single-blind randomized controlled phase 2/3 trial of AZD1222 (ChAdOx1 nCoV-19) in healthy adults. Trial participant PBMC samples were collected at day 0 and day 28 after the second dose for TCRbeta chain sequencing. This specimen belongs to a study of T cell responses to AZD1222 COVID-19 vaccine (dated by TCRdb to 2020 to 2022). As for the study more broadly: AZD1222 recipients with second doses at about 4 weeks or about 12 weeks were pooled, because spike-specific TCR depth and breadth did not differ between schedules. A total of over 230 trial participants underwent TCR sequencing, of whom about 210 received two doses of AZD1222 and some 26 received two doses of the MenACWY control vaccine. Trial participants were enrolled by age into 18-55, 56-69 and 70-plus year subgroups, with 148, 28 and 57 TCR-sequenced participants respectively. Findings and caveats that apply to the study as a whole: Because no samples from the day 14 peak response were available, repertoires could be characterized only after the peak T cell response. Conclusions about previously exposed vaccinees were limited because only six AZD1222 recipients were SARS-CoV-2 seropositive at baseline. The 56-69-year group was small, and its depth increase did not reach significance, likely because of low power. Epitopes outside the regions mutated in the B.1.351 and B.1.1.7 variants were reportedly recognized by nearly half of the unique spike-specific TCRs. Spike-specific TCR breadth and depth rose significantly after two AZD1222 doses compared with day 0 and with MenACWY recipients. The whole spike protein was spanned by vaccine-associated CD4 TCRs, and dominant responses were seen in regions 160-218 and 743-854. Participants were mostly white British, with more females than males. The authors suggested clonal diversity may have been underestimated.

The CDR3, from cysteine to phenylalanine, totals 14 residues. Only the CDR3 DNA is retained, 42 bases long and in frame from the first base. In the germline V gene, CDR1 corresponds to MNHEY and CDR2 to SVGAGI. The junction shows trimming of 6 bases on V and 1 base on J, plus 13 bases between the germline ends. The chain couples TRBV6-5 to TRBJ2-7; the D segment may tentatively be TRBD1 or TRBD2, each giving 5 matched bases. The specimen was peripheral blood, collected on day 0 of AZD1222 vaccination. This receptor was identified in an adult in good health. This receptor has the CDR3 CASSIPGPSYEQYF. The DNA sequence follows: TGTGCCAGCAGCATCCCGGGGCCTTCCTACGAGCAGTACTTC.